The 3 T cell receptor beta chains given below trace back to one sample, sequenced in a study of control samples from healthy donors and cancer patients. TCRdb's copy holds only in-frame clones and misses some; the assay was immunoSEQ multiplex PCR. Altogether 95,000 to 130,000 clones are present, about 94% being singletons, with the ten largest covering about 2.6%. Sequencing was performed on blood. These receptors were collected from a man aged 25 to 45 in good health.

V gene TRBV3-1 (or the pseudogene TRBV3-2) combines with J gene TRBJ1-1; D is ambiguous. The germline V gene encodes CDR1 LGHDT and CDR2 YNNKEL (reference sequence). CDR3 size: 12 residues. The V gene lost 5 bases and the J gene lost 6 bases, with 10 bases spanning the gap. CDR3 amino acids: CASSSGVAEAFF. The CDR3 DNA is TGTGCCAGCAGCTCCGGAGTGGCTGAAGCTTTCTTT.

The CDR3 nucleotides read TGTGCCAGCAGTGCCCCTCGGGGCGGGGGGCCCACCGGGGAGCTGTTTTTT. This gives the protein CASSAPRGGGPTGELFF. The gene calls are TRBV28 and TRBJ2-2; 8 bases are shared with TRBD2. Trimming cost V 5 bases and J 4 bases; bases outside gene matches: 12. The CDR3 is made up of 17 amino acids. CDR1 and CDR2 (germline): MDHEN, SYDVKM.

The V and J genes are TRBV5-4 and TRBJ2-3; 10 bases are shared with TRBD2. V was clipped by 4 bases and J by 6 bases; unmatched bases: 20. CDR1 is SGHNT, CDR2 YYREEE, per germline (reference sequence). The CDR3 is 19 amino acids. CDR3 loop: CASSPRLVAGGSQPDTQYF. CDR3 in DNA: TGTGCCAGCAGCCCACGACTGGTAGCGGGGGGCTCACAACCGGATACGCAGTATTTT.